Below are 11 T cell receptor beta chains sequenced from a single sample in a study of blood T cell repertoires in COVID-19. TCRdb's copy holds only in-frame clones and misses some; the assay was immunoSEQ multiplex PCR. The data show about 260,000 clones, approximately 89% seen once. Sequenced input: PBMCs or T cells enriched from blood (not recorded which). The receptors here all came from a woman in her 40s with acute COVID-19.

The gene calls are TRBV28 and TRBJ1-1; no definite D call. Germline CDR1 is MDHEN and CDR2 is SYDVKM. V lost 5 bases, J lost 4 bases, and 17 bases lay in between. The CDR3 runs to 15 residues. The CDR3 DNA reads TGTGCCAGCAGTCAGACGGACTTCCGGGGCACTGAAGCTTTCTTT. Its translation: CASSQTDFRGTEAFF. Based on the CDR3 plus reference TRBV28 and TRBJ1-1, the full variable domain is DVKVTQSSRYLVKRTGEKVFLECVQDMDHENMFWYRQDPGLGLRLIYFSYDVKMKEKGDIPEGYSVSREKKERFSLILESASTNQTSMYLCASSQTDFRGTEAFFGQGTRLTVV.

The rearrangement uses TRBV4-3 and TRBJ2-3; TRBD2 might be the D (6 bases). The CDR3 has 15 residues. V lost 2 bases and J 0 bases, leaving 9 bases between the germline ends. CDR1 and CDR2 (germline): LGHNA, YSLEER. The CDR3 region is CASSQYSGSTDTQYF. The CDR3 DNA is TGCGCCAGCAGCCAATATAGCGGAAGCACAGATACGCAGTATTTT.

CDR3 amino acids: CASSTGGGRDGYTF. In nucleotides, the CDR3 is TGTGCCAGCAGCACGGGGGGAGGACGGGATGGCTACACCTTC. The chain links TRBV6-5 to TRBJ1-2; a weak D match, TRBD1 (5 bases). V dropped 6 bases and J dropped 6 bases, with 17 bases sitting between them. Germline CDR1 is MNHEY and CDR2 is SVGAGI. The CDR3 runs to 14 residues.

The rearrangement joins TRBV11-2 to TRBJ2-3; D not resolved. The CDR3 has 13 amino acids. The V gene's germline CDR1 is SGHAT and CDR2 FQNNGV. Trimming stripped 2 bases from V and 6 bases from J, with 9 bases between. The CDR3 DNA is TGTGCCAGCAGCTTAATTCTCGTTGATACGCAGTATTTT. This translates into CASSLILVDTQYF.

The chain combines TRBV7-9 with TRBJ1-1; 7 bases fit TRBD1. This CDR3 contains 15 residues. The germline V gene encodes CDR1 SEHNR and CDR2 FQNEAQ (reference sequence). V gave up 4 bases and J gave up 5 bases; unmatched junction bases: 10. The DNA for the CDR3 is TGTGCCAGCAGCTCCCCACGACAGGGTAGGACTGAAGCTTTCTTT. Translation: CASSSPRQGRTEAFF. Together with reference TRBV7-9 and TRBJ1-1, the CDR3 gives the full variable domain: DTGVSQNPRHKITKRGQNVTFRCDPISEHNRLYWYRQTLGQGPEFLTYFQNEAQLEKSRLLSDRFSAERPKGSFSTLEIQRTEQGDSAMYLCASSSPRQGRTEAFFGQGTRLTVV.

The chain is built from TRBV18 and TRBJ1-2, with 9 bases that match TRBD1. After removal of 3 bases from V and 8 bases from J, the junction contained 7 bases not matched to a gene. The length of the CDR3 is 14 residues. Germline V gene data show CDR1 as KGHSH and CDR2 as LQKENI. The CDR3 is CASSPGQGGGGYTF. As DNA, the CDR3 is TGTGCCAGCTCACCGGGACAGGGTGGAGGCGGCTACACCTTC.

The chain employs TRBV28 and TRBJ1-5; D gene ambiguous. The germline gives CDR1 MDHEN, CDR2 SYDVKM. V lost 5 bases, J lost 1 base, and 9 bases lay in between. This CDR3 has 14 amino acids. CDR3 amino acids: CASSLGGSNQPQHF. The CDR3, as DNA: TGTGCCAGCAGTCTCGGAGGGAGCAATCAGCCCCAGCATTTT.

This rearrangement joins TRBV12-5 to TRBJ1-2, with D uncertain. The CDR3 extends over 11 amino acids. Germline-derived CDR1 and CDR2 are LGHNT and FRNRAP. Trimming cost V 2 bases and J 10 bases, with 8 bases left between them. The CDR3 sequence: CASGLSTSYTF. CDR3 sequence (DNA): TGTGCTAGTGGTTTGTCCACTTCCTACACCTTC.

The gene calls are TRBV21-1 and TRBJ2-7; the DNA was not used to check the table's D call, TRBD1. TRBV21-1 is classified as a pseudogene. This CDR3 region has 19 residues. The CDR3 here is CASTRPNKTGAPRYYEQYV. The CDR3 DNA reads TGTGCCAGCACCCGACCTAATAAAACAGGAGCTCCCCGCTACTACGAGCAGTACGTC.

The chain combines TRBV5-1 with TRBJ1-2, with D perhaps TRBD1 (5 bases). Per the germline V gene, CDR1 is SGHRS and CDR2 is YFSETQ. Trimming took 0 bases from V and 3 from J, leaving 6 bases between them. This CDR3 has 13 residues. Written as DNA, the CDR3 is TGCGCCAGCAGCTTGGAAGGGGACTATGGCTACACCTTC. This sequence encodes CASSLEGDYGYTF.

V usage is TRBV6-5 and J usage is TRBJ1-1, with unresolved D. CDR3 length: 14 amino acids. V lost 6 bases and J 1 base, leaving 12 bases between the germline ends. Germline CDR1 reads MNHEY; CDR2 reads SVGAGI. In nucleotides, the CDR3 is TGTGCCAGCAGGCGAACAGAACCGAACACTGAAGCTTTCTTT. Its translation: CASRRTEPNTEAFF.